This TCR beta chain was captured by sequencing in a study of T cell responses to AZD1222 COVID-19 vaccine. Study-wide points: Repertoires were obtained solely post-peak T cell response.

On this clone itself: Its antigen remains unknown.

This CDR3 spans 14 amino acids. The V end was cut by 5 bases, the J end by 2 bases, with 9 bases between. The V gene's germline CDR1 is MDHEN and CDR2 SYDVKM. The method was immunoSEQ multiplex PCR; TCRdb's version includes in-frame clones alone and lacks a portion of them. In the table there are around 130,000 clones, approximately 86% of which are singletons. The material sequenced was peripheral blood, taken 28 days after the second AZD1222 dose. This TCR derives from an adult who received the AZD1222 COVID-19 vaccine. This rearrangement joins TRBV28 to TRBJ1-4, with D possibly matching TRBD1 (6 bases). CDR3 sequence: CASSHRATNEKLFF. The CDR3 nucleotides are TGTGCCAGCAGTCACAGGGCTACTAATGAAAAACTGTTTTTT.